A single sample is the source of the 15 T cell receptor beta chains below, sequenced in a study of OX40 agonist ivuxolimab in advanced cancers. This table comes from immunoSEQ multiplex PCR, and its TCRdb copy is limited to in-frame clones, with some not included. The sample holds around 60,000 clones, roughly 78% seen once. Sequenced here: CD4+ or CD8+ T cells sorted from blood, sampled in a trial of the OX40 agonist ivuxolimab. The receptors stem from an adult with an advanced solid tumor such as melanoma, head and neck, liver or kidney cancer.

The chain links TRBV4-2 to TRBJ1-1, with 7 bases identical to TRBD1. Germline CDR1 LGHNA, CDR2 YNFKEQ. J lost 0 bases, V lost 5 bases, and 3 bases had no gene match. The CDR3 is 14 residues long. This chain's CDR3 is CASSDRAMNTEAFF. In nucleotides, the CDR3 is TGTGCCAGCAGCGACAGGGCTATGAACACTGAAGCTTTCTTT.

The chain joins TRBV18 to TRBJ2-7, with unresolved D. V was pared by 4 bases and J by 7 bases, with 14 bases between. The V gene's germline CDR1 is KGHSH and CDR2 LQKENI. The length of the CDR3 is 13 residues. The CDR3 loop reads CASSRQAQSEQYF. Here the CDR3 DNA reads TGTGCCAGCTCACGTCAGGCGCAGTCGGAGCAGTACTTC.

This sequence joins TRBV7-3 and TRBJ2-1; D possibly uses TRBD1 or TRBD2 (6 bases each). The germline CDR1 and CDR2 sequences are SGHTA and FQGTGA. V lost 5 bases, J lost 6 bases, and 17 bases lay in between. This CDR3 comprises 15 residues. This chain's CDR3 is CASSRGGGLGNEQFF. CDR3 bases: TGTGCCAGCAGCCGCGGAGGGGGACTGGGCAATGAGCAGTTCTTC. The variable domain in full, with the rest retrieved from reference TRBV7-3 and TRBJ2-1, is GAGVSQTPSNKVTEKGKYVELRCDPISGHTALYWYRQSLGQGPEFLIYFQGTGAADDSGLPNDRFFAVRPEGSVSTLKIQRTERGDSAVYLCASSRGGGLGNEQFFGPGTRLTVL.

This chain links TRBV28 with TRBJ1-6, with no clear D. Trimming took 5 bases from V and 10 from J, leaving 9 bases between them. Germline V gives CDR1 MDHEN, CDR2 SYDVKM. The CDR3 runs to 12 residues. CDR3: CASSEGNSPLHF. The CDR3 region has the DNA TGTGCCAGCAGTGAGGGTAACTCACCCCTCCACTTT.

The CDR3 nucleotides read TGCAGCGTTGGATCCTCAGTAGGCGGGGGCCTCTCCTACAATGAGCAGTTCTTC. This codes for CSVGSSVGGGLSYNEQFF. The chain is built from TRBV29-1 and TRBJ2-1; possible D gene TRBD2, 7 bases. Trimming left V 4 bases short and J 0 bases short, with 22 bases between. CDR1 is SQVTM, CDR2 ANQGSEA, per germline. CDR3 length: 18 residues.

This rearrangement joins TRBV30 to TRBJ2-7, with a tentative D call TRBD1 (6 bases). V gave up 2 bases and J gave up 3 bases, with 14 bases separating them. Germline V lookup: CDR1 GTSNPN, CDR2 SVGIG (reference sequence). The CDR3 has 14 amino acids. DNA of the CDR3: TGTGCCTGGAGTAGGGGGACGGACATCTACGAGCAGTACTTC. Translation: CAWSRGTDIYEQYF.

In this sample, this clone turned up once. This chain links TRBV5-1 with TRBJ2-1; TRBD1 aligns across 8 bases. V trimming: 4 bases; J trimming: 3 bases; junction bases outside the gene matches: 9. This CDR3 region has 16 residues. Germline CDR1 and CDR2: SGHRS and YFSETQ. The DNA of the CDR3 is TGCGCCAGCAGCGCCACCGGGACAGGCTTCTACAATGAGCAGTTCTTC. This codes for CASSATGTGFYNEQFF.

The J gene is TRBJ2-3, the V gene TRBV5-4; no reliable D call. V dropped 4 bases and J dropped 6 bases, with 6 bases sitting between them. Germline V gives CDR1 SGHNT, CDR2 YYREEE (reference sequence). CDR3 length equals 11 residues. The CDR3 reads CASSLLDTQYF. DNA of the CDR3: TGTGCCAGCAGCCTTCTGGATACGCAGTATTTT.

V is TRBV5-5 and J is TRBJ1-4; 8 nucleotides line up with TRBD1. The CDR3 has 17 amino acids. V gave up 0 bases and J gave up 5 bases; unmatched junction bases: 9. Germline V gene lookup returns CDR1 SGHKS and CDR2 YYEKEE (reference sequence). The CDR3: CASSLVYGGTGNEKLFF. CDR3 nucleotide sequence: TGTGCCAGCAGCTTGGTTTACGGGGGGACAGGAAATGAAAAACTGTTTTTT.

The rearrangement joins TRBV2 to TRBJ2-7; no reliable D call. Looked up from germline, CDR1 is SNHLY and CDR2 is FYNNEI. The CDR3 is 12 residues long. The V end lost 7 bases, the J end lost 6 bases, and 13 bases lay between the germline ends. CDR3 sequence (DNA): TGTGCCAGCATTGTGACTCCGTCCGAGCAGTACTTC. Its protein is CASIVTPSEQYF.

The chain uses TRBV7-8 and TRBJ2-1, with TRBD2 as a possible D gene (6 bases). The germline V gene encodes CDR1 SGHVS and CDR2 FQNEAQ. V lost 2 bases, J lost 2 bases, and 13 bases lay in between. The CDR3 length is 16 residues. This CDR3 reads CASSLSPVAAYNEQFF. CDR3 bases: TGTGCCAGCAGCTTATCCCCGGTAGCGGCCTACAATGAGCAGTTCTTC.

J is TRBJ1-5 and V is TRBV5-6; the D gene is possibly TRBD1 (5 bases). CDR1 and CDR2 from the germline V gene are SGHDT and YYEEEE. CDR3 length equals 14 residues. V was trimmed by 1 base and J by 8 bases, leaving 13 bases between them. The CDR3 DNA sequence: TGTGCCAGCAGCTTGCGGGGCTCCTTTGAGCCCCAGCATTTT. It specifies CASSLRGSFEPQHF.

The chain is built from TRBV7-2 and TRBJ2-5; D might be TRBD2 (6 bases). CDR3 length: 17 amino acids. Germline CDR1 is SGHTA and CDR2 is FQGNSA. Deletions cut 1 base from V and 8 bases from J, with 23 bases between. CDR3 loop: CASSLGVGVAVFGTQYF. For the CDR3, the DNA is TGTGCCAGCAGCTTAGGGGTGGGCGTAGCGGTGTTCGGTACCCAGTACTTC.

This clone was counted a few times. One end of the junction varies from germline; a read error may be responsible. The chain links TRBV4-1 to TRBJ2-1; D may be TRBD1 (6 bases). CDR3 size: 15 residues. CDR1 and CDR2 from the germline V gene are MGHRA and YSYEKL. In DNA form, the CDR3 reads TGCGCCAGCAGCCAAGAGTTCCCGGGACACAAGGAGCAGTTCTTC. Its protein product is CASSQEFPGHKEQFF.

V gene TRBV4-3 combines with J gene TRBJ1-4; D unclear. Germline CDR1 LGHNA, CDR2 YSLEER. V was trimmed by 0 bases and J by 0 bases, leaving 8 bases between them. CDR3 length equals 16 residues. DNA of the CDR3: TGCGCCAGCAGCCAAGATCGGGCAGCAACTAATGAAAAACTGTTTTTT. It encodes CASSQDRAATNEKLFF.